These 22 T cell receptor beta chains were all obtained from the same sample, sequenced in a study of blood T cells in healthy people across ages. Together with a sample-barcoded 5' primer, a J-beta primer mix was included in a second PCR lasting 7 to 11 cycles. TCRdb analysed the 5' RACE reads with MiXCR anew, one entry per CDR3 protein. Of some 710,000 distinct CDR3 sequences listed, around 45% are singletons. What was sequenced was blood. The receptors shown here come from an elderly man in good health.

The chain carries TRBV6-1 and TRBJ1-1, with D possibly TRBD1 on 5 matching bases. Germline V lookup: CDR1 MNHNS, CDR2 SASEGT. Trimming removed 7 bases from V and 0 bases from J, with 6 bases in between. This CDR3 region has 12 residues. The CDR3: CASKTVNTEAFF. The CDR3 bases are TGTGCCAGCAAGACAGTGAACACTGAAGCTTTCTTT.

The gene calls are TRBV29-1 and TRBJ2-7; a weak D match, TRBD1 (6 bases). The J call may be incorrect, as the DNA end agrees better with TRBJ2-4. This CDR3 has 12 amino acids. The germline V gene encodes CDR1 SQVTM and CDR2 ANQGSEA. The CDR3: CSAGHGENIQYF. The CDR3 DNA reads TGCAGCGCGGGACATGGGGAAAACATTCAGTACTTC.

The chain uses TRBV7-8 and TRBJ2-7; no definite D call. The CDR3 is 15 amino acids. With 1 base removed from V and 3 bases from J, the gap between germline ends came to 13 bases. Looked up from germline, CDR1 is SGHVS and CDR2 is FQNEAQ. CDR3 sequence: CASSLVRGIGYEQYF. In DNA, the CDR3 is TGTGCCAGCAGCTTAGTGCGAGGAATTGGCTACGAGCAGTACTTC.

The genes are TRBV7-2 and TRBJ1-4, with 7 bases matching TRBD1. After removal of 1 base from V and 3 bases from J, the junction contained 5 bases not matched to a gene. Germline CDR1 reads SGHTA; CDR2 reads FQGNSA. This CDR3 spans 16 amino acids. CDR3 region: CASSLDGTAPNEKLFF. CDR3 in DNA: TGTGCCAGCAGCTTAGACGGGACAGCCCCTAATGAAAAACTGTTTTTT.

This clonotype was detected only once. V gene TRBV28 combines with J gene TRBJ1-5, with 8 bases that match TRBD1. This CDR3 region has 15 residues. Per the germline V gene, CDR1 is MDHEN and CDR2 is SYDVKM. J was trimmed by 6 bases and V by 1 base; bases with no gene match: 5. The CDR3 sequence: CASSLLDRVGQPQHF. The CDR3 DNA reads TGTGCCAGCAGTTTATTGGACAGGGTGGGTCAGCCCCAGCATTTT.

The rearrangement uses TRBV15 and TRBJ1-5; 10 bases match TRBD1. CDR1 and CDR2 (germline): LNHNV, YYDKDF (reference sequence). The V and J ends lost 2 bases and 3 bases, in that order; junction bases with no gene match: 7. This CDR3 has 17 residues. The CDR3 DNA follows: TGTGCCACCAGCAGATTATTTGGACAGGGGGACAATCAGCCCCAGCATTTT. As protein: CATSRLFGQGDNQPQHF.

This clonotype was observed at least ten times. This chain uses TRBV20-1 with TRBJ2-5, with a possible D match to TRBD2 (6 bases). Germline values: CDR1 DFQATT, CDR2 SNEGSKA (reference sequence). The germline V and J ends were trimmed by 0 bases and 4 bases, with 12 bases remaining between them. This CDR3 is built from 14 residues. The CDR3 here is CSARDSTRGETQYF. Written as DNA, the CDR3 is TGCAGTGCTAGAGATAGTACGCGGGGAGAGACCCAGTACTTC.

The chain employs TRBV7-2 and TRBJ2-5, with 12 nucleotides matching TRBD2. CDR1 and CDR2 from the germline V gene are SGHTA and FQGNSA. CDR3 size: 16 residues. The J segment lost 6 bases and the V segment lost 5 bases, leaving 10 bases of the junction unmatched. CDR3 in amino acids: CASSPARTSGTQTQYF. CDR3 nucleotides: TGTGCCAGCAGCCCGGCTCGGACTAGCGGGACACAGACCCAGTACTTC.

The chain combines TRBV20-1 with TRBJ2-1, with 10 positions matching TRBD2. This CDR3 spans 15 amino acids. Germline V gene lookup returns CDR1 DFQATT and CDR2 SNEGSKA (reference sequence). Trimming removed 6 bases from V and 4 bases from J; junction bases left unmatched: 9. DNA of the CDR3: TGCAGTGCGCCGGGAGGACTAGCGGCTTACAATGAGCAGTTCTTC. It yields the protein CSAPGGLAAYNEQFF.

The chain joins TRBV7-2 to TRBJ2-5; the match to TRBD1 covers 8 bases. Germline V gives CDR1 SGHTA, CDR2 FQGNSA. V trimming: 3 bases; J trimming: 11 bases; junction bases outside the gene matches: 11. The CDR3 totals 14 residues. CDR3: CASSLDRAYNEQYF. CDR3 in DNA: TGTGCCAGCAGCTTGGACAGGGCCTACAATGAGCAGTACTTC.

This chain joins TRBV10-3 and TRBJ1-2; 7 bases are a match to TRBD1. J gave up 2 bases and V 5 bases, and 2 bases lay outside the gene matches. The germline gives CDR1 ENHRY, CDR2 SYGVKD. The CDR3 has 13 residues. The CDR3 sequence: CAISTGVNYGYTF. The CDR3 bases are TGTGCCATCAGTACAGGGGTAAACTATGGCTACACCTTC.

This clonotype was counted a few times. The chain combines TRBV5-1 with TRBJ2-1; D possibly matches TRBD1 or TRBD2 (6 bases each). CDR1 is SGHRS, CDR2 YFSETQ, per germline. This CDR3 region has 18 residues. Trimming took 4 bases from V and 6 from J, leaving 26 bases between them. In DNA form, the CDR3 reads TGCGCCAGCAGCGCCTCCTCCGGCTTGGGCAGGGGAGGCAATGAGCAGTTCTTC. The encoded protein is CASSASSGLGRGGNEQFF.

This chain connects TRBV4-3 to TRBJ2-1; D unclear. Germline V lookup: CDR1 LGHNA, CDR2 YSLEER. With 1 base removed from V and 0 bases from J, the gap between germline ends came to 10 bases. This CDR3 has 16 residues. The CDR3 region has the DNA TGCGCCAGCAGCCAAGGGACCCGGAGCTCCTACAATGAGCAGTTCTTC. Its protein product is CASSQGTRSSYNEQFF.

V gene TRBV20-1 combines with J gene TRBJ2-3; TRBD2 agrees at 9 bases. Trimming took 3 bases from V and 4 from J; bases not matched to a gene: 11. Germline loops: CDR1 DFQATT, CDR2 SNEGSKA (reference sequence). CDR3 length: 16 residues. CDR3 residues: CSARGLGGRASDTQYF. As DNA, the CDR3 is TGCAGTGCTAGGGGCTTGGGCGGGAGGGCCTCAGATACGCAGTATTTT.

There are a few counts of this clonotype. The gene calls are TRBV2 and TRBJ1-5; D gene unclear. The CDR3 runs to 13 residues. Deletions cut 8 bases from V and 4 bases from J, with 12 bases between. Germline V gene lookup returns CDR1 SNHLY and CDR2 FYNNEI. This CDR3 reads CASSSFSNQPQHF. CDR3 nucleotides: TGTGCCAGCTCGAGCTTCTCTAATCAGCCCCAGCATTTT.

Regarding this clonotype: A read error may account for a junction end that differs from germline. The V call is TRBV12-3 or TRBV12-4, the J call TRBJ2-6, with D perhaps matching TRBD1 or TRBD2 (5 bases each). This CDR3 spans 14 amino acids. The chain's CDR3 is CASTQASGANVPTF. In nucleotides, the CDR3 is TGTGCCAGCACGCAGGCTTCCGGGGCCAACGTCCCGACTTTC.

This clonotype was found many times. CDR3 bases: TGTGCCAGCAGTTTCGAGCGGGTGGCGTCCGAGCAGTACTTC. Amino acids: CASSFERVASEQYF. The chain carries TRBV12-3 or TRBV12-4 and TRBJ2-7, with D possibly TRBD2 on 6 matching bases. Trimming took 3 bases from V and 6 from J, leaving 15 bases between them. CDR3 length: 14 residues.

Concerning this clonotype: One junction end does not reproduce the germline sequence, and a read error may be involved. The chain links TRBV20-1 to TRBJ2-5; 11 positions agree with TRBD2. CDR3 length: 17 amino acids. Germline loops: CDR1 DFQATT, CDR2 SNEGSKA (reference sequence). In DNA, the CDR3 is TGCAATGCTACCGACTGGGAACTAGCGGGAGATGTGGGGACCCAGTACTTC. The encoded protein is CNATDWELAGDVGTQYF.

The sample holds many counts of this clonotype. The chain is built from TRBV10-3 and TRBJ2-3; 9 bases are a match to TRBD2. V gave up 7 bases and J gave up 5 bases; unmatched junction bases: 13. The CDR3 has 16 residues. Germline CDR1 ENHRY, CDR2 SYGVKD. The CDR3 bases are TGTGCCATCACCACCGGTGGTAGCGGGAGTCTAGATACGCAGTATTTT. Amino acids: CAITTGGSGSLDTQYF.

V usage is TRBV18 and J usage is TRBJ2-1, with 8 nucleotides matching TRBD2. Germline V lookup: CDR1 KGHSH, CDR2 LQKENI. J gave up 3 bases and V 4 bases, and 5 bases lay outside the gene matches. This CDR3 is built from 15 residues. Here the CDR3 DNA reads TGTGCCAGCTCACGGAGCGGGAGTCTCTACAATGAGCAGTTCTTC. This encodes CASSRSGSLYNEQFF.

V usage is TRBV21-1 and J usage is TRBJ2-5. TRBV21-1 counts as a pseudogene. CDR3 length: 10 residues. CDR3 amino acids: CAKTLQAQYF. The DNA of the CDR3 is TGTGCCAAGACTTTACAGGCCCAGTACTTC.

This clonotype was detected once. A read error may produce the germline difference seen at one junction end. V and J are TRBV6-2 or TRBV6-3 and TRBJ2-7; TRBD2 matches 7 bases. From germline, CDR1 is MNHEY and CDR2 SVGEGT. The CDR3 is 16 amino acids. The CDR3 spells CAGSYSLAVASYEQYF. CDR3 coding DNA: TGTGCCGGCAGTTACTCCCTAGCGGTCGCCTCCTACGAGCAGTACTTC.